The clone carrying this TCR beta chain was observed once. Libraries were prepared by immunoSEQ multiplex PCR; TCRdb keeps only in-frame clonotypes and omits some of them. The profile shows around 26,000 clones, approximately 90% of them singletons. These data originate in a study of T cell changes during pregnancy in multiple sclerosis. In germline, CDR1 is SNHLY, CDR2 FYNNEI. This CDR3 has 13 amino acids. The V end lost 6 bases, the J end lost 2 bases, and 10 bases lay between the germline ends. Sequencing used CD4+ T cells from peripheral blood mononuclear cells, obtained in the first trimester of pregnancy. The chain is built from TRBV2 and TRBJ1-2; TRBD1 is a possible D gene (5 bases). This TCR was sampled from a female donor in good health, enrolled as a control in a pregnancy study. In nucleotides, the CDR3 is TGTGCCAGCAGGGGGGGACGGAACTATGGCTACACCTTC. This codes for CASRGGRNYGYTF. Full variable domain (missing parts from reference TRBV2 and TRBJ1-2): EPEVTQTPSHQVTQMGQEVILRCVPISNHLYFYWYRQILGQKVEFLVSFYNNEISEKSEIFDDQFSVERPDGSNFTLKIRSTKLEDSAMYFCASRGGRNYGYTFGSGTRLTVV.